The 10 T cell receptor beta chains given below trace back to one sample, sequenced in a study of neurological immune-mediated disorders. Time point noted: longitudinal time-point 1 (baseline). TCRdb independently ran MiXCR on the 5' RACE reads; one entry per CDR3 protein. Here the sample spans around 37,000 distinct CDR3 sequences, under 4% being singletons. The sequenced sample was PBMCs. All receptors derive from a woman aged 55-69 years with multiple sclerosis.

There are many counts of this clonotype. The gene calls are TRBV6-6 and TRBJ2-5, with 8 bases that match TRBD1. The germline V gene encodes CDR1 MNHNY and CDR2 SVGAGI (reference sequence). V shed 4 bases and J 5 bases; nucleotides not matched to a gene: 6. The CDR3 runs to 14 residues. CDR3 nucleotides: TGTGCCAGCAGTTGGACAGGGTCTGGGGAGACCCAGTACTTC. Protein: CASSWTGSGETQYF.

In this sample, this clonotype turned up many times. The chain employs TRBV6-1 and TRBJ2-3, with D uncertain. V lost 2 bases, J lost 4 bases, and 7 bases lay in between. The CDR3 length is 13 residues. Germline lookup yields CDR1 MNHNS and CDR2 SASEGT. CDR3 in amino acids: CASSELDPDTQYF. Here the CDR3 DNA reads TGTGCCAGCAGTGAATTAGATCCAGATACGCAGTATTTT.

The table lists this clonotype with many counts. The V call is TRBV3-1, the J call TRBJ1-2; a possible D gene is TRBD1 (5 bases). The CDR3 consists of 13 residues. The V gene's germline CDR1 is LGHDT and CDR2 YNNKEL (reference sequence). Between the trimmed V and J ends, which lost 2 bases and 4 bases, there was a span of 8 bases. The CDR3 DNA is TGTGCCAGCAGCCAACGGAGGGGCTATGGCTACACCTTC. Amino acid sequence: CASSQRRGYGYTF.

This clonotype was seen repeatedly, ten times or more. The chain employs TRBV5-1 and TRBJ1-3; 7 nucleotides line up with TRBD1. The CDR3 is 13 amino acids. Germline V gives CDR1 SGHRS, CDR2 YFSETQ. J gave up 9 bases and V 0 bases, and 3 bases lay outside the gene matches. The CDR3 coding sequence is TGCGCCAGCAGCTTGGGAGGGGGCCGCACCATATATTTT. Translated, it gives CASSLGGGRTIYF. The full variable domain, in which reference TRBV5-1 and TRBJ1-3 provide the parts outside the CDR3, is KAGVTQTPRYLIKTRGQQVTLSCSPISGHRSVSWYQQTPGQGLQFLFEYFSETQRNKGNFPGRFSGRQFSNSRSEMNVSTLELGDSALYLCASSLGGGRTIYFGEGSWLTVV.

This clonotype was detected ten times or more. The chain links TRBV27 to TRBJ2-1, with 7 bases identical to TRBD2. Germline CDR1 reads MNHEY; CDR2 reads SMNVEV (reference sequence). This CDR3 is 14 amino acids long. J gave up 9 bases and V 5 bases, and 10 bases lay outside the gene matches. The CDR3, as DNA: TGTGCCAGCAGTCTGACTAGCCGTAAGAGTGAGCAGTTCTTC. Translation: CASSLTSRKSEQFF.

There are many counts of this clonotype. This chain links TRBV18 with TRBJ1-1; 7 bases map to TRBD1. Trimming removed 4 bases from V and 2 bases from J; junction bases left unmatched: 7. There are 15 residues in the CDR3. Germline V lookup: CDR1 KGHSH, CDR2 LQKENI. CDR3 nucleotides: TGTGCCAGCTCACTACCGACAGGGAGTAACACTGAAGCTTTCTTT. Its translation is CASSLPTGSNTEAFF. Together with reference TRBV18 and TRBJ1-1, the CDR3 gives the full variable domain: NAGVMQNPRHLVRRRGQEARLRCSPMKGHSHVYWYRQLPEEGLKFMVYLQKENIIDESGMPKERFSAEFPKEGPSILRIQQVVRGDSAAYFCASSLPTGSNTEAFFGQGTRLTVV.

Many counts were recorded for this clonotype. The chain has TRBV5-1 and TRBJ2-7; 10 bases line up with TRBD2. The V segment lost 1 base and the J segment 3 bases; nucleotides outside the gene matches: 7. Germline loops: CDR1 SGHRS, CDR2 YFSETQ. This CDR3 spans 16 amino acids. The chain's CDR3 is CASSLLGGTSDYEQYF. For the CDR3, the DNA is TGCGCCAGCAGCTTGCTGGGGGGGACTAGCGACTACGAGCAGTACTTC.

The chain is built from TRBV3-1 and TRBJ1-1, with 9 bases identical to TRBD1. The CDR3 is made up of 15 amino acids. The germline gives CDR1 LGHDT, CDR2 YNNKEL (reference sequence). J gave up 7 bases and V 0 bases, and 6 bases lay outside the gene matches. The CDR3 nucleotides read TGTGCCAGCAGCCAAGATCACAGGGGGCTTTTTGAAGCTTTCTTT. Translation: CASSQDHRGLFEAFF.

This clonotype has at least ten counts. The gene calls are TRBV20-1 and TRBJ2-7, with D perhaps TRBD1 (6 bases). V shed 6 bases and J shed 12 bases, with 18 bases lying between them. The CDR3 is 11 residues long. CDR1 DFQATT and CDR2 SNEGSKA come from the germline V gene (reference sequence). The CDR3 bases are TGCAGTGCCTCCTCTGGGACAATCAGGTACTTC. It is translated as CSASSGTIRYF.

In its sample, this clonotype was seen many times. Here the CDR3 reads CASRRRGAGADTQYF. CDR3 nucleotide sequence: TGCGCCAGCAGGCGTCGGGGGGCCGGGGCAGATACGCAGTATTTT. The V gene is TRBV5-1, the J gene TRBJ2-3, with D tentatively TRBD2 (7 bases). This CDR3 contains 15 residues. Germline V gene data show CDR1 as SGHRS and CDR2 as YFSETQ. V was shortened by 5 bases and J by 4 bases, with 17 bases between the two germline ends.